This T cell receptor beta chain originates from a study of graft-versus-host responses after intestinal transplantation. In the study overall: Recipients were all induced with anti-thymocyte globulin, then given tacrolimus and steroids for approximately 3 years. Study results and limitations: With peak circulating GvH clone levels came an association with early post-transplant HvG declines. Where graft-donor T cell macrochimerism was present, patients had high graft-versus-host to host-versus-graft clonal ratios in allografts. Present in recipient marrow, GvH clones included some that appeared first in ileum or blood.

Germline V gene sequence: CDR1 SQVTM, CDR2 ANQGSEA. The ends were cut back, 0 bases at V and 1 base at J, with 4 bases in the middle. The CDR3 loop spans 12 amino acids. About this clone: Its specificity is unknown.

TCRdb keeps only in-frame clones here, not all; method: immunoSEQ multiplex PCR. Of 15,000 or so clones detected, around 70% appear once; the ten largest clones hold 3% to 4.5%. Graft material was processed, releasing intraepithelial and lamina propria lymphocytes. The chain uses TRBV29-1 and TRBJ2-7; D is unresolved. The sequenced sample was ileum tissue, obtained 14 days after transplant. This clonotype originated in a human patient who received an intestinal transplant, so some T cells may come from the graft donor. For the CDR3, the DNA is TGCAGCGTTGAAGACGTGTCCTACGAGCAGTACTTC. Translation: CSVEDVSYEQYF.